This T cell receptor (beta chain) derives from a study of naive and memory T cell subsets. On this clonotype: As yet, its antigen is unknown.

The beta constant-region primer was an equimolar mix of two oligonucleotides covering TRBC1 and TRBC2. Nested alpha and beta constant-region primers with the SP2 primer drove four PCR rounds on ligated cDNA. Each CDR3 protein is one row after TCRdb ran MiXCR on the UMI-ligation and nested PCR reads. The data show 95,000 to 150,000 distinct CDR3 sequences, around a third seen once. Findings of the study overall: Between naive and memory subsets, TCR abundance power law exponents differed. In CD4 and CD8 cells, diversity dropped from naive through EMRA.

Cells stained for CD3, CD4, CD8, CD45RA, CD27 and viability were sorted into four CD45RA/CD27 subsets. The sample taken for sequencing was central memory CD4+ T cells from blood. The sequence derives from a human donor in good health.

Written as DNA, the CDR3 is TGCAGTGCTAGAGTACTGGCCTACAATGAGCAGTTCTTC. This gives the protein CSARVLAYNEQFF. The chain employs TRBV20-1 and TRBJ2-1; unclear D gene. Germline CDR1 and CDR2: DFQATT and SNEGSKA (reference sequence). The CDR3 extends over 13 amino acids. The ends were cut back, 1 base at V and 2 bases at J, with 6 bases in the middle.